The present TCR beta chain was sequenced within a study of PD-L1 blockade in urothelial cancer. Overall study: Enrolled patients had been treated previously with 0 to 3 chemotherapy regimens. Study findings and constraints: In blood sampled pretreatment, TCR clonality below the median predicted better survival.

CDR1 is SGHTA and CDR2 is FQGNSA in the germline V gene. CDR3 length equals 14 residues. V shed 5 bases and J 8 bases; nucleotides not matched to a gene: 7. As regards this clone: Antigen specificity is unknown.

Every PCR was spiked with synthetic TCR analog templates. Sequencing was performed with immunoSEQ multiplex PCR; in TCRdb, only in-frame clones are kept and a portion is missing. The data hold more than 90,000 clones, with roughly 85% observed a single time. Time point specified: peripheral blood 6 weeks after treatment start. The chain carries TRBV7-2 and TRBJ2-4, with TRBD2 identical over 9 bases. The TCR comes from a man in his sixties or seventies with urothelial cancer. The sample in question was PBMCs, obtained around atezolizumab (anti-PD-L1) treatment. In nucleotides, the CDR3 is TGTGCCAGCAGCCAACTAGCGGGCGGCGACATTCAGTACTTC. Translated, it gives CASSQLAGGDIQYF. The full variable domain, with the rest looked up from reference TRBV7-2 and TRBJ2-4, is GAGVSQSPSNKVTEKGKDVELRCDPISGHTALYWYRQSLGQGLEFLIYFQGNSAPDKSGLPSDRFSAERTGGSVSTLTIQRTQQEDSAVYLCASSQLAGGDIQYFGAGTRLSVL.